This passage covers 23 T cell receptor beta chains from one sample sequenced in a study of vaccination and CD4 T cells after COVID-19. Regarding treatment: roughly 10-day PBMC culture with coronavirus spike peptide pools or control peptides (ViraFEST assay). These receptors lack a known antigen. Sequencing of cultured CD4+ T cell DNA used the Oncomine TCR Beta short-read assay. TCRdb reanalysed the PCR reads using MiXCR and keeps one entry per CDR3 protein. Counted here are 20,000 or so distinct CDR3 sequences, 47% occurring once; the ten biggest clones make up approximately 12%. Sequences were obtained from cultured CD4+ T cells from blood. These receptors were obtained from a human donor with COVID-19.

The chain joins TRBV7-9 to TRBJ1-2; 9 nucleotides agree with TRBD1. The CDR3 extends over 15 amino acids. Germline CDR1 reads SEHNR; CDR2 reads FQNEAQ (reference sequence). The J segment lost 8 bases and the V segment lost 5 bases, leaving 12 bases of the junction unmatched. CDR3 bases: TGTGCCAGCAGCCGGGAAAGGACAGGGGTGGGAGGCTACACCTTC. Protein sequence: CASSRERTGVGGYTF.

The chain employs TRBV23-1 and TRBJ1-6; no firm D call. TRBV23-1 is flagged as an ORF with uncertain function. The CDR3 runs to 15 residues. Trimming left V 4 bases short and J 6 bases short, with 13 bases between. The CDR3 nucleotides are TGCGCCAGCAGTCGCCTAGGACGGTTTAATTCACCCCTCCACTTT. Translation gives CASSRLGRFNSPLHF.

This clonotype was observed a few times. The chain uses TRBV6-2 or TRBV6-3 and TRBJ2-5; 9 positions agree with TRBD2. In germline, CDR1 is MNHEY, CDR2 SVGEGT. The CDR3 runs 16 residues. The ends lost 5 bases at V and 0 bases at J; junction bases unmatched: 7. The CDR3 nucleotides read TGTGCCAGCAGTGGCCTAGCGGGGCGCTACCAAGAGACCCAGTACTTC. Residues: CASSGLAGRYQETQYF.

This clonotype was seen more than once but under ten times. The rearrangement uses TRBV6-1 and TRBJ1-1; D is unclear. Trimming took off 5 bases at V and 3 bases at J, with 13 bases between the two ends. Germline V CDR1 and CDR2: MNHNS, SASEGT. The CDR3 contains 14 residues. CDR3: CASSPRIKDTEAFF. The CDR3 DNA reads TGTGCCAGCAGTCCCAGGATCAAGGACACTGAAGCTTTCTTT.

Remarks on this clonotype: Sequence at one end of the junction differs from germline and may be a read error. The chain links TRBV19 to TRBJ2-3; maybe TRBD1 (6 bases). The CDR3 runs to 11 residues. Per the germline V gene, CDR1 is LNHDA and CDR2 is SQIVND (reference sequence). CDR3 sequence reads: CASSTGTQLHF. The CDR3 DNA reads TGTGCCAGTAGTACGGGGACACAGTTGCATTTT.

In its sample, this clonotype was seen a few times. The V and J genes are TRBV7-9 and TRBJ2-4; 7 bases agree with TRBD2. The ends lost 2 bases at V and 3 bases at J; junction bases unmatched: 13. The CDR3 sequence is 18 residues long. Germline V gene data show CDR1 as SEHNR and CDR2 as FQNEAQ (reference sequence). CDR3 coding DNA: TGTGCCAGCAGCTTATGGAGCGGGGCGACCTATAGCAAAAACATTCAGTACTTC. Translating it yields CASSLWSGATYSKNIQYF.

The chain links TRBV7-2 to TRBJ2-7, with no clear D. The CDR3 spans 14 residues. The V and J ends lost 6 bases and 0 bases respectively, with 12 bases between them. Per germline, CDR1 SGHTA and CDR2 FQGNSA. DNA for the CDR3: TGTGCCAGCAGTTCGCAACGAAGCTCCTACGAGCAGTACTTC. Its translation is CASSSQRSSYEQYF. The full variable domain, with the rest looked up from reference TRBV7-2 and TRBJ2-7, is GAGVSQSPSNKVTEKGKDVELRCDPISGHTALYWYRQSLGQGLEFLIYFQGNSAPDKSGLPSDRFSAERTGGSVSTLTIQRTQQEDSAVYLCASSSQRSSYEQYFGPGTRLTVT.

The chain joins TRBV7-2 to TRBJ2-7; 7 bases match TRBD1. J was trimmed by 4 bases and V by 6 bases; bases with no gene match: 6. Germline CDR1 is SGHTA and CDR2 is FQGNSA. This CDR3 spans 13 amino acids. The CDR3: CASSQQGYYEQYF. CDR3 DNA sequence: TGTGCCAGCAGTCAACAGGGGTATTACGAGCAGTACTTC. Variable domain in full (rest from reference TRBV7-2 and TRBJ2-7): GAGVSQSPSNKVTEKGKDVELRCDPISGHTALYWYRQSLGQGLEFLIYFQGNSAPDKSGLPSDRFSAERTGGSVSTLTIQRTQQEDSAVYLCASSQQGYYEQYFGPGTRLTVT.

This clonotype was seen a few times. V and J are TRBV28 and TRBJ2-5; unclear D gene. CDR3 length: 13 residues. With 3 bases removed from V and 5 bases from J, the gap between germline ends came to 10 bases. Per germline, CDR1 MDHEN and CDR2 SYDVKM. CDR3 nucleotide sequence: TGTGCCAGCAGTTTTGCAGATAGGGAGACCCAGTACTTC. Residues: CASSFADRETQYF.

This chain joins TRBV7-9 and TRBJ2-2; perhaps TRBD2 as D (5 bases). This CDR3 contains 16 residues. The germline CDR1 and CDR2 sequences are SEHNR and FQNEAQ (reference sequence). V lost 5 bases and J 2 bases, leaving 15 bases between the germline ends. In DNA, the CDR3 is TGTGCCAGCAGCCAAGGCGGCGGGTCAAACACCGGGGAGCTGTTTTTT. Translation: CASSQGGGSNTGELFF.

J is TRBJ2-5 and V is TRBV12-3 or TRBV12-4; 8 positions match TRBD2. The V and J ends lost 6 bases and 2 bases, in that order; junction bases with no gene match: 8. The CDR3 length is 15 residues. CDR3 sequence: CASSNHGGVQETQYF. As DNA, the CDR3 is TGTGCCAGCAGCAACCACGGGGGGGTTCAAGAGACCCAGTACTTC.

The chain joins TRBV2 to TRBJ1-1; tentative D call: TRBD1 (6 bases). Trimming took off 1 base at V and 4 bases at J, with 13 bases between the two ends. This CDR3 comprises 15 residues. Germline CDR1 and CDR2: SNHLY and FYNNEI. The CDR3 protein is CASSEDGGFGTEAFF. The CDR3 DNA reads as TGTGCCAGCAGTGAAGATGGGGGCTTTGGCACTGAAGCTTTCTTT. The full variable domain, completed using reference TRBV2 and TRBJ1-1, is EPEVTQTPSHQVTQMGQEVILRCVPISNHLYFYWYRQILGQKVEFLVSFYNNEISEKSEIFDDQFSVERPDGSNFTLKIRSTKLEDSAMYFCASSEDGGFGTEAFFGQGTRLTVV.

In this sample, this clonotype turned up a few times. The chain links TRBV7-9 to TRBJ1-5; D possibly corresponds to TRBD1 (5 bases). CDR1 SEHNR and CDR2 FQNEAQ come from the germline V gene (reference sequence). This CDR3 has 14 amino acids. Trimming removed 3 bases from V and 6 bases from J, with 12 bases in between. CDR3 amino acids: CASSFPGEGQPQHF. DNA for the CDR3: TGTGCCAGCAGCTTTCCGGGGGAGGGTCAGCCCCAGCATTTT.

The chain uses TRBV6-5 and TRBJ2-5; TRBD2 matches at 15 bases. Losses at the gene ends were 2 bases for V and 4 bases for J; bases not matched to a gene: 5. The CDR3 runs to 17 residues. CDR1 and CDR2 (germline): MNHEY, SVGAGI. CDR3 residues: CASSYRTSGGARETQYF. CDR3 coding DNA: TGTGCCAGCAGTTACCGGACTAGCGGGGGGGCGAGAGAGACCCAGTACTTC.

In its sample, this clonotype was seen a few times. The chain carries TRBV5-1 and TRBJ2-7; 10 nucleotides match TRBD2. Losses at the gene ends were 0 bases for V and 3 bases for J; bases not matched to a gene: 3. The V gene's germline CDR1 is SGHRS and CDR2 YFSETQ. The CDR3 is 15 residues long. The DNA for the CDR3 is TGCGCCAGCAGCTTGGAAGCTAGCGGGGGCTACGAGCAGTACTTC. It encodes CASSLEASGGYEQYF.

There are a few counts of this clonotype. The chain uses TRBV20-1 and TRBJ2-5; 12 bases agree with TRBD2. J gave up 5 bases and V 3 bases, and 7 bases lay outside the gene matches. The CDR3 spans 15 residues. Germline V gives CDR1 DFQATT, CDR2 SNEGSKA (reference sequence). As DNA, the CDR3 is TGCAGTGCTAGGAAGCTAGCGGGGGGGCAGGAGACCCAGTACTTC. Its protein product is CSARKLAGGQETQYF.

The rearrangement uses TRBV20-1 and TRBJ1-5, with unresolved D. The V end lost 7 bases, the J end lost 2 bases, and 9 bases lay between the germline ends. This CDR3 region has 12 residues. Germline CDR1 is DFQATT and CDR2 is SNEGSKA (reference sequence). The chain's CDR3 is CSVPVGNQPQHF. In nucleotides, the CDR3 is TGCAGTGTACCGGTCGGCAATCAGCCCCAGCATTTT.

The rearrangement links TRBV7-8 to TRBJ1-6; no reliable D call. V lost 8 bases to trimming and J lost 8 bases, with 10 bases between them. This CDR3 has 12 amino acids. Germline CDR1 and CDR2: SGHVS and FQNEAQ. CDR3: CASGSRDSPLHF. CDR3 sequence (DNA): TGTGCCAGCGGCTCCAGAGATTCACCCCTCCACTTT.

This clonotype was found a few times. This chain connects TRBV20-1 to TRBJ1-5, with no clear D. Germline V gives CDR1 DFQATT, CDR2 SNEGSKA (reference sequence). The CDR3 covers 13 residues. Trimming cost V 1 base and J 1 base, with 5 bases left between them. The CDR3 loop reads CSARAPSNQPQHF. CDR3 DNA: TGCAGTGCTAGAGCCCCAAGCAATCAGCCCCAGCATTTT.

This CDR3 is CASTLGQGRSTDTQYF. Written as DNA, the CDR3 is TGTGCCAGCACCTTGGGACAGGGAAGGAGTACAGATACGCAGTATTTT. The chain uses TRBV11-3 and TRBJ2-3; 9 positions match TRBD1. The V gene's germline CDR1 is SGHNT and CDR2 YENEEA. The CDR3 loop spans 16 amino acids. V shed 7 bases and J 3 bases; nucleotides not matched to a gene: 11.

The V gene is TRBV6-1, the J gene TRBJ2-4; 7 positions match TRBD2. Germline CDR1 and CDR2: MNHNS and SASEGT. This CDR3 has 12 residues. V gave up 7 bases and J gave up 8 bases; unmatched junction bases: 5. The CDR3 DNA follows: TGTGCCAGCAAGGGCGGGGGTTACATTCAGTACTTC. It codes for CASKGGGYIQYF.

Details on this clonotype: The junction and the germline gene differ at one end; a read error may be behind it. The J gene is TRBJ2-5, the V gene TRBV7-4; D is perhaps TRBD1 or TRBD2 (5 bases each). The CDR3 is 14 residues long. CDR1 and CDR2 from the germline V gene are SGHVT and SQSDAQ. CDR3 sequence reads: CASSVARGPETQYF. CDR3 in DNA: TGTGCCAGCAGCGTAGCGAGGGGCCCGGAGACCCAGTACTTC.

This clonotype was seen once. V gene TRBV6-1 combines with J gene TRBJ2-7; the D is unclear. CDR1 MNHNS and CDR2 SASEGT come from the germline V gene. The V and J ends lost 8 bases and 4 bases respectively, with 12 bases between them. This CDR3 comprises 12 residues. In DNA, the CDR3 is TGTGCCAGCTGTATCGGGCCTTACGAGCAGTACTTC. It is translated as CASCIGPYEQYF.